Below, one T cell receptor beta chain is given with its context. What antigen it recognizes has not been identified. No base quality information exists; no much larger clone differs at one position. Thawed PBMCs were FACS-sorted into unstimulated Tregs (CD4+CD25+CD127-), CD4+ non-Tregs (CD4+CD25-), CD4 cells and CD8 cells. Blood from healthy controls was obtained either from healthy volunteers or as purchased buffy coats. Healthy control blood was processed by Ficoll density gradient to PBMCs and cryopreserved; patient PBMCs were collected before and after transplant. From a lookup of the germline V gene, CDR1 and CDR2 are SNHLY and FYNNEI. Cut back by 10 bases and 7 bases, the V and J ends lie 4 bases apart. Measured from the cysteine to the phenylalanine, the CDR3 is 8 residues long. The only DNA kept is the CDR3, 24 bases in frame from the first base. This sample is part of a study of Tregs in tolerant kidney transplant recipients (dated 2019 in TCRdb). General notes on the study: The study used TCRbeta sequencing to identify donor-specific regulatory T cells before combined kidney and bone marrow transplantation, then tracked those cells after transplant. TCRbeta repertoire sequencing was used in a few healthy controls to compare several ways of expanding Tregs specific for an allogeneic donor. Results the study describes overall, beyond this receptor: Biological reproducibility was not examined directly, but technical replication error appeared to be minimal. Expanding Tregs with activated donor B cells appeared to identify the most biologically relevant and donor-specific TCRbeta repertoire. The study was limited by small patient numbers, and the findings need validation in larger populations and under other immunosuppression protocols.

Genomic DNA was extracted from sorted cells with the QIAGEN DNeasy Blood and Tissue Kit for TCRbeta CDR3 sequencing. Through immunoSEQ, high-throughput TCRbeta CDR3 sequencing was done commercially, including PCR amplification with internal controls and bias correction. The original methods were these. Unique productive TCRbeta sequences were defined by CDR3 nucleotide sequence when primers matched and otherwise by CDR3 amino acid sequence together with Vbeta and Jbeta genes. As a correction for sorting error, sequences shared between sorted populations at a frequency ratio of 2:1 or less were discarded, and the remaining shared sequences were assigned to the higher population. Donor-reactive sequences were defined as at least 5-fold expanded in CFSE-low cells versus unstimulated cells, with frequency of at least 0.01% in CFSE-low cells. Repertoire divergence was quantified by Jensen-Shannon divergence using the top 100 TCRbeta sequences ranked by frequency. For any sample with multiple sequencing runs, sorting error was corrected in each run separately before the runs were pooled. Sourced from immuneACCESS, this table was stored by TCRdb with only in-frame sequences that have V and J called. A share of the clones is absent; for the studies checked, an unresolved V gene accounts for under half, and the remainder has no known explanation. D and trimming come from the DNA, and the V and J calls and clone size come from that table. In all, the sample holds 85,000 to 95,000 clones, and roughly 92% of those were seen once. The ten largest clones capture over 4% of the sample.

The sequence joins TRBV2 to TRBJ2-5, with no confident D gene call. The sequence came from a human donor in good health. Sequences were obtained from CD8+ T cells from blood. The bases read TGTGCCAACGGGACCCAGTACTTC. It codes for CANGTQYF.